The 18 T cell receptor beta chains reported below all come from one sample, sequenced in a study of cytomegalovirus exposure and HLA in healthy donors (dated by TCRdb to 2017 to 2019). Libraries came from the immunoSEQ multiplex PCR assay. A mixture of 60 forward primers for TCR Vbeta segments and 13 reverse primers for TCR Jbeta segments was used in the multiplex PCR. Imported from immuneACCESS, the table was reduced by TCRdb to in-frame sequences with V and J called. These copies leave out some clones; in studies compared against another copy, an unresolved V gene accounts for under half, and the cause of the remainder is not known. The sample contains about 180,000 clones, 60% to 85% of them found a single time. Around 1.5% of the sample is in the top ten clones. The sequencing input was PBMCs. The receptors were sampled from a man aged 18 to 30 in good health and CMV-seronegative.

The CDR3 DNA follows: TGTGCCAGCAGTTTATTGGGAGTGGACAGGGTAGATACGCAGTATTTT. This gives the protein CASSLLGVDRVDTQYF. The genes are TRBV28 and TRBJ2-3; 8 bases match TRBD1. The V gene's germline CDR1 is MDHEN and CDR2 SYDVKM. This CDR3 spans 16 amino acids. V gave up 1 base and J gave up 5 bases; unmatched junction bases: 8.

The gene calls are TRBV9 and TRBJ1-2, with 11 bases that match TRBD1. The CDR3 spans 18 residues. The germline V gene encodes CDR1 SGDLS and CDR2 YYNGEE. Trimming took 0 bases from V and 7 from J; bases not matched to a gene: 14. The chain's CDR3 is CASSVGVQWGTGGIGYTF. CDR3 coding DNA: TGTGCCAGCAGCGTAGGGGTTCAGTGGGGGACAGGGGGTATTGGCTACACCTTC.

The rearrangement joins TRBV4-1 to TRBJ2-2; 10 bases match TRBD2. The CDR3 spans 18 residues. V gave up 6 bases and J gave up 4 bases; unmatched junction bases: 14. Germline-derived CDR1 and CDR2 are MGHRA and YSYEKL. This CDR3 is CASSRGLAGVGSTGELFF. Written as DNA, the CDR3 is TGCGCCAGCAGTCGCGGGCTAGCGGGAGTAGGAAGCACCGGGGAGCTGTTTTTT.

Comment on this clone: Additional DNA sequences in this sample encode the identical CDR3. V usage is TRBV5-1 and J usage is TRBJ2-5; 7 bases line up with TRBD2. In germline, CDR1 is SGHRS, CDR2 YFSETQ. This CDR3 is 17 amino acids long. The V and J ends lost 4 bases and 1 base, in that order; junction bases with no gene match: 13. The CDR3 sequence is CASSLGVSSGAQETQYF. CDR3 nucleotide sequence: TGCGCCAGCAGCCTGGGGGTTTCAAGCGGGGCCCAAGAGACCCAGTACTTC.

Details on this clone: At one end, the junction sequence differs from germline, possibly due to a read error. The rearrangement joins TRBV7-7 to TRBJ1-1; D may be TRBD1 (5 bases). This CDR3 region has 13 residues. Germline V gene sequence: CDR1 SSHAT, CDR2 FNYEAQ (reference sequence). The CDR3 DNA reads as TGTGCTAGCAGACTGACAGCGAACACTGAAGCTTTCTTT. As protein: CASRLTANTEAFF.

The V call is TRBV6-1, the J call TRBJ2-3, with 7 bases fitting TRBD1. This CDR3 spans 13 amino acids. Trimming cost V 5 bases and J 5 bases; bases outside gene matches: 4. CDR1 and CDR2 (germline): MNHNS, SASEGT. CDR3 loop: CASSPPGGDTQYF. For the CDR3, the DNA is TGTGCCAGCAGTCCTCCAGGGGGAGATACGCAGTATTTT.

The rearrangement joins TRBV19 to TRBJ2-3; D is perhaps TRBD2 (6 bases). In germline, CDR1 is LNHDA, CDR2 SQIVND (reference sequence). There are 17 residues in the CDR3. Trimming left V 0 bases short and J 0 bases short, with 13 bases between. This chain's CDR3 is CASSIDRGSFSTDTQYF. The CDR3 DNA reads TGTGCCAGTAGTATAGATCGGGGGAGCTTCAGCACAGATACGCAGTATTTT.

The rearrangement uses TRBV19 and TRBJ1-6, with TRBD1 matching 10 bases. CDR1 and CDR2 (germline): LNHDA, SQIVND (reference sequence). The V and J ends lost 10 bases and 9 bases, in that order; junction bases with no gene match: 12. The CDR3 has 15 residues. The DNA of the CDR3 is TGTGCCACCGGGGACAGGGGACTAAAGGCTTCACCCCTCCACTTT. Its translation: CATGDRGLKASPLHF.

CDR3: CASSRDIYGYTF. Written as DNA, the CDR3 is TGTGCCAGCAGCCGGGACATCTATGGCTACACCTTC. The chain recombines TRBV28 with TRBJ1-2; a possible D gene is TRBD1 (6 bases). This CDR3 region has 12 residues. Germline V gene lookup returns CDR1 MDHEN and CDR2 SYDVKM. The ends were cut back, 6 bases at V and 4 bases at J, with 9 bases in the middle.

The rearrangement joins TRBV9 to TRBJ1-4; TRBD1 agrees at 9 bases. Looked up from germline, CDR1 is SGDLS and CDR2 is YYNGEE. This CDR3 contains 14 residues. Trimming took 4 bases from V and 9 from J; bases not matched to a gene: 7. DNA for the CDR3: TGTGCCAGCAGCTCCGGGACAGGGATGCAAAAACTGTTTTTT. This sequence encodes CASSSGTGMQKLFF.

The V gene is TRBV7-3, the J gene TRBJ2-5, with D tentatively TRBD2 (5 bases). Germline V lookup: CDR1 SGHTA, CDR2 FQGTGA. Trimming took off 5 bases at V and 2 bases at J, with 9 bases between the two ends. The CDR3 runs to 13 residues. The CDR3, as DNA: TGTGCCAGCAGCCGAGGACTGCAAGAGACCCAGTACTTC. It translates to CASSRGLQETQYF.

The rearrangement links TRBV2 to TRBJ2-5, with 11 bases identical to TRBD2. The CDR3 is 17 residues long. After removal of 4 bases from V and 2 bases from J, the junction contained 9 bases not matched to a gene. Germline V gene lookup returns CDR1 SNHLY and CDR2 FYNNEI. The CDR3 DNA reads as TGTGCCAGCAGTGTGGCACTAGCGGGAGTGGGACAAGAGACCCAGTACTTC. Translating gives CASSVALAGVGQETQYF.

The chain has TRBV21-1 and TRBJ1-5; the tabulated D call, TRBD1, remains unverified against the DNA. TRBV21-1 is a known pseudogene. The CDR3 is 18 residues long. This chain's CDR3 is CASSKAGGHSVHSQPQHF. The CDR3 DNA sequence: TGTGCCAGCAGCAAAGCAGGGGGACACTCTGTTCATAGTCAGCCCCAGCATTTT.

This chain connects TRBV6-5 to TRBJ1-5; 10 bases are a match to TRBD1. Germline V CDR1 and CDR2: MNHEY, SVGAGI. V was pared by 2 bases and J by 4 bases, with 2 bases of the junction left unmatched. This CDR3 has 15 residues. CDR3 in DNA: TGTGCCAGCAGTTACGGACAGGGGGTTAATCAGCCCCAGCATTTT. This encodes CASSYGQGVNQPQHF.

The chain couples TRBV5-4 to TRBJ2-2; D is perhaps TRBD2 (6 bases). Germline CDR1 and CDR2: SGHNT and YYREEE (reference sequence). The CDR3 has 16 residues. V lost 0 bases to trimming and J lost 1 base, with 10 bases between them. In nucleotides, the CDR3 is TGTGCCAGCAGCTTGGATAATAGCGGGAACACCGGGGAGCTGTTTTTT. It encodes CASSLDNSGNTGELFF. Drawing the rest from reference TRBV5-4 and TRBJ2-2, the complete variable domain is ETGVTQSPTHLIKTRGQQVTLRCSSQSGHNTVSWYQQALGQGPQFIFQYYREEENGRGNFPPRFSGLQFPNYSSELNVNALELDDSALYLCASSLDNSGNTGELFFGEGSRLTVL.

V usage is TRBV25-1 and J usage is TRBJ2-7, with TRBD2 as a possible D gene (5 bases). Trimming pared 7 bases from V and 2 bases from J, leaving 24 bases between. The CDR3 runs to 17 residues. The germline CDR1 and CDR2 sequences are MGHDK and SYGVNS. CDR3 DNA: TGTGCCAGCACCCGGGCGAGGGAAAGGGTTGTTCCCTACGAGCAGTACTTC. This codes for CASTRARERVVPYEQYF.

This clone was detected only once. The chain couples TRBV5-1 to TRBJ1-6; D might be TRBD1 (5 bases). The germline CDR1 and CDR2 sequences are SGHRS and YFSETQ. Trimming removed 0 bases at V and 8 bases at J, with 12 bases between. The CDR3 runs to 15 residues. The CDR3 loop reads CASSLGGEQYSPLHF. For the CDR3, the DNA is TGCGCCAGCAGCTTGGGGGGGGAGCAATATTCACCCCTCCACTTT. The whole variable domain, filled in from reference TRBV5-1 and TRBJ1-6, reads KAGVTQTPRYLIKTRGQQVTLSCSPISGHRSVSWYQQTPGQGLQFLFEYFSETQRNKGNFPGRFSGRQFSNSRSEMNVSTLELGDSALYLCASSLGGEQYSPLHFGNGTRLTVT.

V gene TRBV5-6 combines with J gene TRBJ1-6, with unresolved D. CDR1 SGHDT and CDR2 YYEEEE come from the germline V gene. The CDR3 loop spans 15 amino acids. Trimming removed 4 bases at V and 9 bases at J, with 17 bases between. CDR3 amino acids: CASSPGPGSGSPLHF. In DNA, the CDR3 is TGTGCCAGCAGCCCGGGCCCGGGGTCGGGTTCACCCCTCCACTTT.